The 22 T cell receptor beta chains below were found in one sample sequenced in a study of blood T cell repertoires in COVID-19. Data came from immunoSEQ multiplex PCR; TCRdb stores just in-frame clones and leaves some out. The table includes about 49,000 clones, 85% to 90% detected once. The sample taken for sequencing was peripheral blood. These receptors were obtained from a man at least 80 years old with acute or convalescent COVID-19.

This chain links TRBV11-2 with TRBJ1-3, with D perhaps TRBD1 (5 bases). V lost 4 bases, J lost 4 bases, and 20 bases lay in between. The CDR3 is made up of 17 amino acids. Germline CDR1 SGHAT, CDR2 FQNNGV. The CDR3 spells CASSSIMGRVLGNTIYF. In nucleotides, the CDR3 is TGTGCCAGCAGCTCAATTATGGGCAGGGTACTCGGAAACACCATATATTTT. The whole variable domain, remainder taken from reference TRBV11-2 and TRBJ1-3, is EAGVAQSPRYKIIEKRQSVAFWCNPISGHATLYWYQQILGQGPKLLIQFQNNGVVDDSQLPKDRFSAERLKGVDSTLKIQPAKLEDSAVYLCASSSIMGRVLGNTIYFGEGSWLTVV.

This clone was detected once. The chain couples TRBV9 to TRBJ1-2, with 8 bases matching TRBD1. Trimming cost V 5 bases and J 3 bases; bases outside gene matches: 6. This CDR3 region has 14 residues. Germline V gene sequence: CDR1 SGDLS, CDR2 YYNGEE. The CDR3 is CASSPHRGDYGYTF. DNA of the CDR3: TGTGCCAGCAGTCCCCACAGGGGGGACTATGGCTACACCTTC. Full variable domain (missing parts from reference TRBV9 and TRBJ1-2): DSGVTQTPKHLITATGQRVTLRCSPRSGDLSVYWYQQSLDQGLQFLIQYYNGEERAKGNILERFSAQQFPDLHSELNLSSLELGDSALYFCASSPHRGDYGYTFGSGTRLTVV.

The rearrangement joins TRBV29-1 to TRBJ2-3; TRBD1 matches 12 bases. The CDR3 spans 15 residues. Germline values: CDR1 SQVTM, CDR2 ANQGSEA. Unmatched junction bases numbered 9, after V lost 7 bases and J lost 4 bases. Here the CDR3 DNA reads TGCAGCGGGTCCCGGGACAGGGGGCATTCAGATACGCAGTATTTT. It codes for CSGSRDRGHSDTQYF.

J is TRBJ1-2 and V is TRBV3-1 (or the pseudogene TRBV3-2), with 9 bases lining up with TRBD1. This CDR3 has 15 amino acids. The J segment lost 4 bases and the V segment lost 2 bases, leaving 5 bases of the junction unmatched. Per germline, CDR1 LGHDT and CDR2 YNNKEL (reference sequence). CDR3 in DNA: TGTGCCAGCAGCCAAAGTTTGGACAGGGGCTATGGCTACACCTTC. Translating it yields CASSQSLDRGYGYTF.

The CDR3 DNA sequence: TGCGCCAGCAGCCCCCGGTCACCATCCTACGAGCAGTACTTC. Translating gives CASSPRSPSYEQYF. The rearrangement joins TRBV5-1 to TRBJ2-7; D is unresolved. CDR3 length equals 14 residues. Looked up from germline, CDR1 is SGHRS and CDR2 is YFSETQ. Deletions cut 4 bases from V and 1 base from J, with 12 bases between.

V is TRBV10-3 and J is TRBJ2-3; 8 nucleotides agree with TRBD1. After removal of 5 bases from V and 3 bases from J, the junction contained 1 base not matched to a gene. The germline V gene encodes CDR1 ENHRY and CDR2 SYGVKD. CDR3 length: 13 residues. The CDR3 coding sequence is TGTGCCATCAGTAACAGGGGGACAGATACGCAGTATTTT. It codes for CAISNRGTDTQYF.

CDR3 in amino acids: CASSLVSGVGYTF. CDR3 DNA: TGCGCCAGCAGCTTGGTGTCAGGGGTTGGCTACACCTTC. The chain combines TRBV5-1 with TRBJ1-2; a possible D gene is TRBD1 (6 bases). The CDR3 is 13 residues long. V shed 0 bases and J shed 7 bases, with 10 bases lying between them. Germline V gene lookup returns CDR1 SGHRS and CDR2 YFSETQ.

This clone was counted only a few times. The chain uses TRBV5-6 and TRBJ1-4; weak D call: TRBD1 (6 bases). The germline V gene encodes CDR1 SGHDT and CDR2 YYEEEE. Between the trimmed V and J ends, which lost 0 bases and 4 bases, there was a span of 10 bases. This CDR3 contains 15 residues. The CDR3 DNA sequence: TGTGCCAGCAGCTTGGTGGACAGACATAATGAAAAACTGTTTTTT. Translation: CASSLVDRHNEKLFF.

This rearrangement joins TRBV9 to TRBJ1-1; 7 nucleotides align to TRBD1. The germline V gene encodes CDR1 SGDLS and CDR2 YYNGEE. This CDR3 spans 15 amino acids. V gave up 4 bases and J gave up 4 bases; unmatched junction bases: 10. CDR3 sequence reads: CASSSTGTVGTEAFF. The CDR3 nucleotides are TGTGCCAGCAGCTCCACCGGGACAGTCGGCACTGAAGCTTTCTTT.

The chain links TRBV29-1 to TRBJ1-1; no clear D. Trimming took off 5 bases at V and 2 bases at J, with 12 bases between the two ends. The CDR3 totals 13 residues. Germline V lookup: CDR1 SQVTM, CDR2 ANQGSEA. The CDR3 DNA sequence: TGCAGCGTTCTGGGGAGTGTAAACACTGAAGCTTTCTTT. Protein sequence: CSVLGSVNTEAFF.

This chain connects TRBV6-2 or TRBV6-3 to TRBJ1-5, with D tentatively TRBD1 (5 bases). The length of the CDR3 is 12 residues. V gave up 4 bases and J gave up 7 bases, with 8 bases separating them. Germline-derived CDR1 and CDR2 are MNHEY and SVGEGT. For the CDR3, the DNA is TGTGCCAGCAGTTGGGGGGTCCAGCCCCAGCATTTT. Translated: CASSWGVQPQHF.

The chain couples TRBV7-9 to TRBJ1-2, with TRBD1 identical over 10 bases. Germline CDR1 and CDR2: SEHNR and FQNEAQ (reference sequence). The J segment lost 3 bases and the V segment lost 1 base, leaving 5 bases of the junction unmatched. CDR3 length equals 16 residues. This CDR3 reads CASSLGLGTGDYGYTF. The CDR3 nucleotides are TGTGCCAGCAGCTTAGGCCTCGGGACAGGGGACTATGGCTACACCTTC.

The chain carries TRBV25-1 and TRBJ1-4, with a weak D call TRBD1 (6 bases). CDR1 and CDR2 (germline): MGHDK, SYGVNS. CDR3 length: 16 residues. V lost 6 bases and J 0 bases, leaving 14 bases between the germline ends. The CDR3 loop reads CASSQTGVATNEKLFF. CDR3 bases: TGTGCCAGCAGCCAGACAGGAGTTGCAACTAATGAAAAACTGTTTTTT.

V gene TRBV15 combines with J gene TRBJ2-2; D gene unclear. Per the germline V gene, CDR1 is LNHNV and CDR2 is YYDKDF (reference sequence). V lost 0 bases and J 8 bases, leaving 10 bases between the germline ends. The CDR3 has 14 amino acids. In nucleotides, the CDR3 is TGTGCCACCAGCAGAGATTCCGTCGGTGGGGAGCTGTTTTTT. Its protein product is CATSRDSVGGELFF.

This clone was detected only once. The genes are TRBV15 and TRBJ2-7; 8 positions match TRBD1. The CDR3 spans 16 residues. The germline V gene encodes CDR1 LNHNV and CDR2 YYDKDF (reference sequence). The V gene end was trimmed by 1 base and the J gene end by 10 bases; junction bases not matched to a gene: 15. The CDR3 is CATSRGADRAHLDQYF. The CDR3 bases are TGTGCCACCAGCAGAGGTGCGGACAGGGCCCACCTAGATCAGTACTTC.

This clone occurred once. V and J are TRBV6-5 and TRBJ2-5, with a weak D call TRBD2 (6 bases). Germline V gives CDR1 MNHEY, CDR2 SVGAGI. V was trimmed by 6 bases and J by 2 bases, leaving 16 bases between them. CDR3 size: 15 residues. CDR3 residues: CASSPLGLAQETQYF. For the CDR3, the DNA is TGTGCCAGCAGCCCCCTAGGGCTAGCGCAAGAGACCCAGTACTTC.

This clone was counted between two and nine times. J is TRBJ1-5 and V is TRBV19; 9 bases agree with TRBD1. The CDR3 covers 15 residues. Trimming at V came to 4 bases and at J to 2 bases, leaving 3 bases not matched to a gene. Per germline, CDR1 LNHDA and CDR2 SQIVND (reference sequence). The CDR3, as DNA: TGTGCCAGTAGTACGAGGACAGGGGGCAATCAGCCCCAGCATTTT. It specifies CASSTRTGGNQPQHF. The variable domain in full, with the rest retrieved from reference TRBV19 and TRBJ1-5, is DGGITQSPKYLFRKEGQNVTLSCEQNLNHDAMYWYRQDPGQGLRLIYYSQIVNDFQKGDIAEGYSVSREKKESFPLTVTSAQKNPTAFYLCASSTRTGGNQPQHFGDGTRLSIL.

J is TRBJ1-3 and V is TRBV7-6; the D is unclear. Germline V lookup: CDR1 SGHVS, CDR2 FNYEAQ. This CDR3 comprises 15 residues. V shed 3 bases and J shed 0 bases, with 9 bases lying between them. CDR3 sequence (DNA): TGTGCCAGCAGCTTGGGCATTGACTCTGGAAACACCATATATTTT. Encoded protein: CASSLGIDSGNTIYF.

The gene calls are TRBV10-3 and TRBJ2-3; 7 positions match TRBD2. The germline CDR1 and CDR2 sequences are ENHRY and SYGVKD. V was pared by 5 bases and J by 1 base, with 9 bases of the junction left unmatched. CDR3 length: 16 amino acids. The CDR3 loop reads CAISNGGKGGTDTQYF. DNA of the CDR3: TGTGCCATCAGTAACGGGGGGAAGGGTGGCACAGATACGCAGTATTTT.

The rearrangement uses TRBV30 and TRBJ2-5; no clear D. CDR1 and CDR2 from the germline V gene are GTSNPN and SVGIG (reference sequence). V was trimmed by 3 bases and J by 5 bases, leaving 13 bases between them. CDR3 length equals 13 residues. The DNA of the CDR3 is TGTGCCTGGAGACTTCCTCCGCGGGAGACCCAGTACTTC. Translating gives CAWRLPPRETQYF.

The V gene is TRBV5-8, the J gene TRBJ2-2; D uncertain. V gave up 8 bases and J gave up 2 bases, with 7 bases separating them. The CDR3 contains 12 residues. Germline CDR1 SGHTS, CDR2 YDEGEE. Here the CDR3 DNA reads TGTGCCAGTAGGAGAAACACCGGGGAGCTGTTTTTT. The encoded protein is CASRRNTGELFF.

CDR3 DNA sequence: TGCAGCGTTGCCTTGGGACAGGGGGCCGGTCAGCCCCAGCATTTT. Translated, it gives CSVALGQGAGQPQHF. The J gene is TRBJ1-5, the V gene TRBV29-1, with TRBD1 identical over 12 bases. This CDR3 has 15 amino acids. The junction had 7 bases not matched to a gene; V was cut back by 4 bases and J by 6 bases. Germline CDR1 reads SQVTM; CDR2 reads ANQGSEA.